This record looks at one T cell receptor beta chain sequence and its context. Its specificity is not known. This sample is drawn from a study of cytomegalovirus exposure and HLA in healthy donors. General study findings and limits: Prior analysis indicated that the majority of TCR beta V segments exhibited productivity approximately 87% or approximately 30% of the time. Information on immune exposure was restricted to one variable (CMV serostatus).

13 Jbeta primers and 60 Vbeta primers were used for the PCR. Measured with immunoSEQ multiplex PCR; TCRdb has only the in-frame clones, and not every one. The repertoire holds 180,000 or so clones, with over 80% as singletons. V dropped 4 bases and J dropped 5 bases, with 10 bases sitting between them. The CDR3 is 12 residues long. CDR1 is SGHNT and CDR2 is YYREEE in the germline V gene (reference sequence). Sequenced material: PBMCs. The chain employs TRBV5-4 and TRBJ2-7; TRBD2 is a possible D gene (5 bases). The source is a man in his forties in good health and CMV-seronegative. The CDR3 region has the DNA TGTGCCAGCAGCCCACCCGGGAACGAGCAGTACTTC. It yields the protein CASSPPGNEQYF.